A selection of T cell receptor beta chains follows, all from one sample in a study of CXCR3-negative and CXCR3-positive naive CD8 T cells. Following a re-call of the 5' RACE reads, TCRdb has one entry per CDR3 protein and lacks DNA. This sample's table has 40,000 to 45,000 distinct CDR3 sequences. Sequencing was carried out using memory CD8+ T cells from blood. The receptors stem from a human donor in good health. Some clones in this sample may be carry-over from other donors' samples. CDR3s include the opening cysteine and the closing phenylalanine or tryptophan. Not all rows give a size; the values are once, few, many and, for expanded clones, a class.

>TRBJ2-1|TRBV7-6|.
CASSLVGLAGNNEQFF
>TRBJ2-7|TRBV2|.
CASSAGGPENEQYF
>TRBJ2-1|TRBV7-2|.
CASESLSYNEQFF
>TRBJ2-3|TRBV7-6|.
CASSLYSFTDTQYF
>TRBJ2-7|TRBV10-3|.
CAIRETGSSYEQYF
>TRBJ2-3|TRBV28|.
CASSLSDSTDTQYF
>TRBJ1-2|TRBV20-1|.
CSARVREDNYGYTF
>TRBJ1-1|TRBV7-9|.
CASSPTTSPEAFF
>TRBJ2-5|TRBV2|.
CASSDPAGGHPQETQYF
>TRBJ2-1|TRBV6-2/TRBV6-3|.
CASSKPGQGRGEQFF
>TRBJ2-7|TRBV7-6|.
CASSSGTENYEQYF
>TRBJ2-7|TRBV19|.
CASIIVWTGGAEQYF
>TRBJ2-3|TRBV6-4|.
CASSDGGSTDTQYF
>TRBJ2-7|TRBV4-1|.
CASSQADISYEQYF
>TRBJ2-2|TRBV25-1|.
CASSEFGAGANTGELFF
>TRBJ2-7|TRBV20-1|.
CSAPLRGNYEQYF
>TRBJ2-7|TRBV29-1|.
CSSGTGHYEQYF
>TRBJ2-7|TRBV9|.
CASSDQGTSGEQYF
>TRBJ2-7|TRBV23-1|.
CASNDPHEQYF
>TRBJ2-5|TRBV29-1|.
CSVTDQKIGETQYF
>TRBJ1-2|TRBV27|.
CASSERGEPQNF
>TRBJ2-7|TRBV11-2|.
CASGPLGIFEQYF
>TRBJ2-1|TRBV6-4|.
CASSESPGTGDDEQFF
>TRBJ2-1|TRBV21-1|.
CASSPAGGTYNEQFF
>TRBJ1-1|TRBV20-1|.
CSARSLNTEAFF
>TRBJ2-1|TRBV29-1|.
CSVEPQPLYNEQFF
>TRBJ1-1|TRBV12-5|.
CASGTAGGGNEAFF
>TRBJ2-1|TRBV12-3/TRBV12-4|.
CASSYASGGYNEQFF
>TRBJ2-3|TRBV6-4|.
CASSEETGGIDTQYF
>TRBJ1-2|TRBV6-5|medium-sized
CASSYSILDKNGYTF
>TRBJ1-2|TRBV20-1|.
CSARVPPPDTNYGYTF
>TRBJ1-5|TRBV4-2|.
CASSQVLGGGAGRVYQPQHF
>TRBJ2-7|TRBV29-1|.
CSALAELAYEQYF
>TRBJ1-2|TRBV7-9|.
CSSSFRGEGYGYTF
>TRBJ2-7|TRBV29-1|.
CSVGTPSRDRAVYEQYF
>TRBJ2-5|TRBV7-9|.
CANQPPESLQETQYF
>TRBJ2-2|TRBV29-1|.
CSVERQVNTGELFF